What follows describes a single T cell receptor beta chain. It is likely a read error: a sequence one base away is far more abundant. Construction of the TCR beta libraries employed iRepertoire HTBI primers in conjunction with Arm-PCR of CDR3 regions. Via MiXCR, TCRdb re-called the multiplex PCR reads, giving one row per CDR3 protein. The sample shows 300,000 to 450,000 distinct CDR3 sequences, roughly a sixth of them seen only once. This sample is drawn from a study of regulatory T cells in long-lasting Graves disease. The time point here: newly diagnosed GD, antithyroid drugs for less than 3 months. After RNA was extracted from PBMCs, the TCR library was made from it. CDR3 length equals 12 residues. The V and J ends lost 8 bases and 10 bases respectively, with 15 bases between them. Per germline, CDR1 LGHDT and CDR2 YNNKEL (reference sequence).

The receptor was isolated from a female donor with Graves disease. Here the sequenced sample was peripheral blood mononuclear cells (PBMCs), taken at new diagnosis, from a patient treated with antithyroid drugs. The chain combines TRBV3-1 with TRBJ2-1, with D maybe TRBD1 (5 bases). The CDR3 DNA reads TGTGCCAGCCAAGACAGTTCCTACGAGCAGTTCTTC. It translates to CASQDSSYEQFF.